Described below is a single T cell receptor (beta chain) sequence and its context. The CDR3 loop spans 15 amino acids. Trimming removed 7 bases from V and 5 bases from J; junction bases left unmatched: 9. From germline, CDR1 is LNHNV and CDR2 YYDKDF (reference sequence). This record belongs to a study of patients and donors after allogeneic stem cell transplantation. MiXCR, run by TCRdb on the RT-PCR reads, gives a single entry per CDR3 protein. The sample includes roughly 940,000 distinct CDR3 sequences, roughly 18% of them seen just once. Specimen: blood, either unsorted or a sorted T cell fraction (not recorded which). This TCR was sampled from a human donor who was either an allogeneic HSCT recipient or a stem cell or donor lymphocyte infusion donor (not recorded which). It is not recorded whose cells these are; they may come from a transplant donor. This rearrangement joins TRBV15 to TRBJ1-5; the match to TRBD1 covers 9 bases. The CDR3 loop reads CATTDGQGLHQPQHF. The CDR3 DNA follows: TGTGCCACCACCGACGGACAGGGGTTGCATCAGCCCCAGCATTTT.